Presented here are 4 T cell receptor beta chains from one specimen sequenced in a study of T-cell reconstitution after alpha-beta-depleted transplantation in children. Preparing the TCRbeta library involved the use of unique molecular identifiers. TCRdb re-analysed the PCR reads in MiXCR, keeping a single row per CDR3 protein. Of over 400,000 distinct CDR3 sequences in the sample, around two fifths were seen once. The sequencing here drew on PBMCs, taken before TCRalphabeta/CD19-depleted stem cell transplant. The receptors originated from a girl aged 2-9 years with aplastic anemia, due to receive a stem cell transplant.

This clonotype appeared many times. The gene calls are TRBV5-6 and TRBJ2-3, with a possible D match to TRBD1 (6 bases). The CDR3 is made up of 16 amino acids. V lost 5 bases, J lost 2 bases, and 18 bases lay in between. Germline CDR1 reads SGHDT; CDR2 reads YYEEEE. The CDR3 DNA is TGTGCCAGCAGTCAGACCGGGACATCCTTCACAGATACGCAGTATTTT. Protein product: CASSQTGTSFTDTQYF.

This clonotype was counted a few times. This chain connects TRBV2 to TRBJ1-5; maybe TRBD1 (5 bases). The CDR3 extends over 15 amino acids. The V and J ends lost 1 base and 1 base respectively, with 8 bases between them. Germline-derived CDR1 and CDR2 are SNHLY and FYNNEI. CDR3 residues: CASSEEGTSNQPQHF. For the CDR3, the DNA is TGTGCCAGCAGTGAAGAGGGGACGAGCAATCAGCCCCAGCATTTT. Variable domain in full (rest from reference TRBV2 and TRBJ1-5): EPEVTQTPSHQVTQMGQEVILRCVPISNHLYFYWYRQILGQKVEFLVSFYNNEISEKSEIFDDQFSVERPDGSNFTLKIRSTKLEDSAMYFCASSEEGTSNQPQHFGDGTRLSIL.

This sequence joins TRBV11-2 and TRBJ2-7; tentative D call: TRBD2 (6 bases). CDR1 is SGHAT, CDR2 FQNNGV, per germline. The germline V and J ends were trimmed by 5 bases and 3 bases, with 11 bases remaining between them. The CDR3 consists of 13 residues. CDR3 nucleotide sequence: TGTGCCAGCAGCATTTTGGGGGGCTACGAGCAGTACTTC. Amino acids: CASSILGGYEQYF.

The chain employs TRBV15 and TRBJ2-7, with TRBD1 matching over 7 bases. The CDR3 consists of 16 residues. The V segment lost 0 bases and the J segment 5 bases; nucleotides outside the gene matches: 10. The germline gives CDR1 LNHNV, CDR2 YYDKDF (reference sequence). As DNA, the CDR3 is TGTGCCACCAGCAGAGATGAGGGGGCGGATAGGCACGAGCAGTACTTC. As protein: CATSRDEGADRHEQYF.